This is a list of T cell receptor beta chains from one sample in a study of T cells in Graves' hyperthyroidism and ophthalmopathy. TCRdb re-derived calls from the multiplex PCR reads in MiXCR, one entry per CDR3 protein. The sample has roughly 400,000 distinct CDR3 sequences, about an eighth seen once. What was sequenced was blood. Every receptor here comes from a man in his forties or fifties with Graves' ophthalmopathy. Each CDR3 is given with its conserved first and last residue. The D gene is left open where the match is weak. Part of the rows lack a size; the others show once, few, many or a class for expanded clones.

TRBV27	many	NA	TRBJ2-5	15	CASSPEQGREETQYF	TGTGCCAGCAGTCCCGAACAGGGGAGGGAAGAGACCCAGTACTTC
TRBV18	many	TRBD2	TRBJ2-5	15	CASSPGPGGQETQYF	TGTGCCAGCTCACCTGGCCCCGGGGGGCAAGAGACCCAGTACTTC
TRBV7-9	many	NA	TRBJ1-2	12	CASSPTNYGYTF	TGTGCCAGCAGCCCCACCAACTATGGCTACACCTTC
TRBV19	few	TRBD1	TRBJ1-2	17	CASSTSTGTGSRYGYTF	TGTGCCAGTAGTACCTCAACCGGGACAGGGAGTCGGTATGGCTACACCTTC
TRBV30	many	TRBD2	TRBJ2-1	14	CAWSSGEGYNEQFF	TGTGCCTGGAGTTCGGGGGAGGGCTACAATGAGCAGTTCTTC
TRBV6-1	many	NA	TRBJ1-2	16	CASSSLFQPPNYGYTF	TGTGCCAGCAGTTCCCTTTTCCAGCCCCCTAACTATGGCTACACCTTC
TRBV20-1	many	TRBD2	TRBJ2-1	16	CSALRLAGSLYNEQFF	TGCAGTGCTCTAAGACTAGCGGGGTCCCTCTACAATGAGCAGTTCTTC
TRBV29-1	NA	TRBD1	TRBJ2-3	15	CSVERRGPGGDTQYF	TGCAGCGTTGAAAGAAGGGGGCCCGGTGGAGATACGCAGTATTTT
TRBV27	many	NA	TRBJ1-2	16	CASSLTATKVKFGYTF	TGTGCCAGCAGTTTAACGGCCACGAAAGTCAAGTTCGGCTACACCTTC
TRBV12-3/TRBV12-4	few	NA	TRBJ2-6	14	CASSLWTGANVLTF	TGTGCCAGCAGTCTATGGACAGGGGCCAACGTCCTGACTTTC